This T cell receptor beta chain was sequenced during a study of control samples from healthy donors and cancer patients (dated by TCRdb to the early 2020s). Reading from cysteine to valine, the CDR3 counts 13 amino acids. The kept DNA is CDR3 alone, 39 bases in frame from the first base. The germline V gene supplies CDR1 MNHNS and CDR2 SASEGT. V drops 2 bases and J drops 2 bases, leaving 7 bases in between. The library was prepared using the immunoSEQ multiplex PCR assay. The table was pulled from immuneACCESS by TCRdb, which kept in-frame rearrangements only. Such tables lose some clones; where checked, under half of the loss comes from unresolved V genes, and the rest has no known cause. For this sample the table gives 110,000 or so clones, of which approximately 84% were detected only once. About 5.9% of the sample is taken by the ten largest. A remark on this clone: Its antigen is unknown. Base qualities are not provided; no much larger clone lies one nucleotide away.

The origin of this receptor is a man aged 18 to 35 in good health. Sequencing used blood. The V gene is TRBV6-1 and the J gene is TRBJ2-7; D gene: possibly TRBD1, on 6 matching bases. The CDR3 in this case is CASSEHRAYEQYV. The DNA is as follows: TGTGCCAGCAGTGAACACAGGGCCTACGAGCAGTACGTC.